This TCR beta chain was obtained from a study of OX40 agonist ivuxolimab in advanced cancers. The wider study: Across the patients, intravenous ivuxolimab was delivered every 2 weeks at 0.01 to 10 mg/kg.

Clones were sequenced by immunoSEQ multiplex PCR, and TCRdb holds only the in-frame ones, with some missing. The sample yields almost 65,000 clones, 75% to 85% seen once. Germline V gene data show CDR1 as SQVTM and CDR2 as ANQGSEA. The CDR3 is 10 residues long. Trimming took 7 bases from V and 11 from J, leaving 14 bases between them. This clone turned up a few times. This receptor was taken from an adult with an advanced solid tumor such as melanoma, head and neck, liver or kidney cancer. This chain uses TRBV29-1 with TRBJ1-1; D is possibly TRBD1 (5 bases). The specimen comprised CD4+ or CD8+ T cells sorted from blood, sampled in a trial of the OX40 agonist ivuxolimab. This CDR3 is CSARDAEAFF. The CDR3, as DNA: TGCAGCGCTAGGGACGCCGAGGCTTTCTTT.